These 18 T cell receptor beta chains share one sample of origin, sequenced in a study of blood T cell repertoires in COVID-19. Some clones are missing from TCRdb's copy, which holds only in-frame ones; the method was immunoSEQ multiplex PCR. The sample records 150,000 to 200,000 clones, 80% to 85% being singletons. Input material: peripheral blood. Receptor source: a woman aged 70-85 years with COVID-19, enrolled during active disease.

V and J are TRBV5-5 and TRBJ2-2; no firm D call. The CDR3 length is 15 residues. Germline V gene lookup returns CDR1 SGHKS and CDR2 YYEKEE (reference sequence). Trimming removed 0 bases at V and 0 bases at J, with 6 bases between. The CDR3 region is CASSLEPSNTGELFF. In DNA, the CDR3 is TGTGCCAGCAGCTTGGAGCCCTCGAACACCGGGGAGCTGTTTTTT.

The chain has TRBV6-5 and TRBJ2-5; 7 bases agree with TRBD1. The CDR3 covers 13 residues. The germline V gene encodes CDR1 MNHEY and CDR2 SVGAGI. Trimming cost V 5 bases and J 7 bases; bases outside gene matches: 7. Here the CDR3 DNA reads TGTGCCAGCAGTCCCCGACAGGGCTTGACCCAGTACTTC. Protein: CASSPRQGLTQYF.

The chain uses TRBV28 and TRBJ2-6; TRBD1 is a possible D gene (6 bases). Germline-derived CDR1 and CDR2 are MDHEN and SYDVKM. Deletions cut 2 bases from V and 8 bases from J, with 13 bases between. The CDR3 runs to 15 residues. CDR3 nucleotide sequence: TGTGCCAGCAGTTTACCTCAGGGGCATTCCAACGTCCTGACTTTC. It is translated as CASSLPQGHSNVLTF.

This sequence joins TRBV7-8 and TRBJ2-5; TRBD2 might be the D (5 bases). V was pared by 3 bases and J by 2 bases, with 13 bases between. The CDR3 spans 15 residues. Looked up from germline, CDR1 is SGHVS and CDR2 is FQNEAQ. The DNA for the CDR3 is TGTGCCAGCAGCTTGGGAGAGAGGCGGCAAGAGACCCAGTACTTC. Residues: CASSLGERRQETQYF.

The J gene is TRBJ1-1, the V gene TRBV6-1, with a possible D match to TRBD1 (6 bases). The ends were cut back, 3 bases at V and 0 bases at J, with 11 bases in the middle. Germline V gives CDR1 MNHNS, CDR2 SASEGT. The CDR3 is made up of 15 amino acids. In DNA form, the CDR3 reads TGTGCCAGCAGTGACATAACAGGGATGAACACTGAAGCTTTCTTT. Its translation is CASSDITGMNTEAFF.

The chain carries TRBV4-2 and TRBJ2-6, with 11 positions matching TRBD2. CDR1 is LGHNA and CDR2 is YNFKEQ in the germline V gene. CDR3 length: 19 residues. V was clipped by 5 bases and J by 2 bases; unmatched bases: 11. CDR3 sequence reads: CASSTTIAGGNAGANVLTF. The CDR3, as DNA: TGTGCCAGCAGCACAACCATAGCGGGAGGGAACGCTGGGGCCAACGTCCTGACTTTC.

The chain couples TRBV5-1 to TRBJ2-7; D is unresolved. In germline, CDR1 is SGHRS, CDR2 YFSETQ. The V and J ends lost 0 bases and 0 bases respectively, with 10 bases between them. The CDR3 has 15 amino acids. CDR3 in amino acids: CASSLAAGRSYEQYF. The DNA for the CDR3 is TGCGCCAGCAGCTTGGCGGCAGGCCGCTCCTACGAGCAGTACTTC.

The rearrangement links TRBV28 to TRBJ1-6; TRBD1 is a possible D gene (5 bases). The CDR3 covers 16 residues. V lost 7 bases and J lost 0, with 13 bases in between. Looked up from germline, CDR1 is MDHEN and CDR2 is SYDVKM. Written as DNA, the CDR3 is TGTGCCAGCACGTACAGGCTCCCCTCCTATAATTCACCCCTCCACTTT. As protein: CASTYRLPSYNSPLHF.

V gene TRBV28 combines with J gene TRBJ2-1, with D perhaps matching TRBD2 (6 bases). The CDR3 sequence is 10 residues long. The germline CDR1 and CDR2 sequences are MDHEN and SYDVKM. Trimming left V 5 bases short and J 13 bases short, with 9 bases between. CDR3 amino acids: CASSSGFQFF. The DNA for the CDR3 is TGTGCCAGCAGTAGCGGGTTTCAGTTCTTC.

About this clone itself: Germline and junction disagree at one end, which may indicate a read error. This chain links TRBV7-7 with TRBJ2-5; tentatively, D is TRBD2 (5 bases). The CDR3 is made up of 15 amino acids. CDR1 SSHAT and CDR2 FNYEAQ come from the germline V gene (reference sequence). The CDR3 nucleotides are TGTGCTAGCAGCTTAGCGCTAACTCACCAAGAGACCCAGTACTTC. It translates to CASSLALTHQETQYF.

The J gene is TRBJ1-2, the V gene TRBV14; a possible D gene is TRBD1 (5 bases). Trimming cost V 1 base and J 8 bases, with 11 bases left between them. The germline gives CDR1 SGHDN, CDR2 FVKESK. The CDR3 length is 13 residues. CDR3 loop: CASSQGGLFGYTF. CDR3 bases: TGTGCCAGCAGCCAAGGGGGCCTGTTCGGCTACACCTTC.

The chain recombines TRBV13 with TRBJ2-7, with TRBD1 matching 9 bases. The CDR3 is 18 amino acids. After removal of 4 bases from V and 7 bases from J, the junction contained 20 bases not matched to a gene. Per the germline V gene, CDR1 is PRHDT and CDR2 is FYEKMQ (reference sequence). CDR3 in amino acids: CASSSRDRVLPTTGEQYF. CDR3 sequence (DNA): TGTGCCAGCAGCTCCCGGGACAGGGTACTGCCTACTACGGGGGAGCAGTACTTC. Drawing the rest from reference TRBV13 and TRBJ2-7, the complete variable domain is AAGVIQSPRHLIKEKRETATLKCYPIPRHDTVYWYQQGPGQDPQFLISFYEKMQSDKGSIPDRFSAQQFSDYHSELNMSSLELGDSALYFCASSSRDRVLPTTGEQYFGPGTRLTVT.

The gene calls are TRBV2 and TRBJ1-3, with 8 nucleotides matching TRBD1. From germline, CDR1 is SNHLY and CDR2 FYNNEI. Losses at the gene ends were 5 bases for V and 7 bases for J; bases not matched to a gene: 7. This CDR3 is built from 14 residues. The CDR3 region is CASSRDRGRNTIYF. Written as DNA, the CDR3 is TGTGCCAGCAGTCGTGACAGGGGTCGGAACACCATATATTTT.

This chain joins TRBV19 and TRBJ1-1; unclear D gene. Trimming shortened V by 10 bases and J by 0 bases, and 9 bases separated the two germline ends. In germline, CDR1 is LNHDA, CDR2 SQIVND (reference sequence). The length of the CDR3 is 12 residues. The CDR3 nucleotides read TGTGCCACTCGGGAGCTGAACACTGAAGCTTTCTTT. This sequence encodes CATRELNTEAFF.

As regards this clone: A read error may produce the germline difference seen at one junction end. This chain joins TRBV7-2 and TRBJ1-6; D remains ambiguous. Germline values: CDR1 SGHTA, CDR2 FQGNSA. The CDR3 consists of 14 residues. For the CDR3, the DNA is TGTGCCAGTAGCTTGAGCTCCTATAATTCACCCCTCCACTTT. Protein product: CASSLSSYNSPLHF.

The rearrangement uses TRBV6-6 and TRBJ1-5, with TRBD1 matching over 8 bases. Germline assignment: CDR1 MNHNY and CDR2 SVGAGI (reference sequence). V lost 5 bases to trimming and J lost 0 bases; unmatched junction nucleotides: 9. The CDR3 runs to 17 residues. The CDR3 region has the DNA TGTGCCAGCAGTCGGAGCCAACAGGGGGTTAGCAATCAGCCCCAGCATTTT. Translating it yields CASSRSQQGVSNQPQHF.

The V and J genes are TRBV19 and TRBJ1-1; D is perhaps TRBD1 (6 bases). Germline V gene lookup returns CDR1 LNHDA and CDR2 SQIVND (reference sequence). The V gene lost 3 bases and the J gene lost 6 bases, with 20 bases spanning the gap. The length of the CDR3 is 16 residues. Here the CDR3 reads CASSIPLTTGRAEAFF. In DNA, the CDR3 is TGTGCCAGTAGTATTCCCCTCACCACAGGGAGGGCTGAAGCTTTCTTT.

The J gene is TRBJ1-1, the V gene TRBV24-1; D is unresolved. Germline CDR1 is KGHDR and CDR2 is SFDVKD. The CDR3 sequence is 13 residues long. V shed 7 bases and J shed 1 base, with 9 bases lying between them. CDR3 in DNA: TGTGCCACCAGCCTTAGTGGGAACACTGAAGCTTTCTTT. It specifies CATSLSGNTEAFF.